The T cell receptor (beta chain) described here comes from a study of Ad26.COV2.S vaccination and SARS-CoV-2 variants. Across the whole study: A participant enrolled in the COV1001 Ad26.COV2.S trial arm provided the sample. Each vaccinee took Ad26.COV2.S intramuscularly, once or twice 56 days apart.

The V gene lost 2 bases and the J gene lost 3 bases, with 2 bases spanning the gap. From germline, CDR1 is SGHTA and CDR2 FQGNSA. This CDR3 has 11 residues. Study-wide findings and caveats: In vaccinated individuals, spike-specific CD8+ and CD4+ T cell responses reportedly displayed substantial breadth.

Treatment meaning: around 19 received Ad26.COV2.S at low or high dose, single or two shots; roughly five received placebo; per-sample allocation not given. Samples came from day 63 after the first vaccine or placebo injection. At a Boston site, the person donating was an adult of 18-55 years. Here immunoSEQ multiplex PCR was the method, and the copy in TCRdb shows in-frame clones only, minus some. The table has fewer than 500,000 clones, approximately 92% seen once; the top ten hold 2.5% to 3%. A note on this clone: What it recognizes is unknown.

The chain employs TRBV7-2 and TRBJ2-7; D gene unclear. The TCR sequence derives from a person aged 18 to 59 who received the Ad26.COV2.S COVID-19 vaccine or a placebo. The sequenced sample was peripheral blood, obtained in a trial of Ad26.COV2.S vaccine versus placebo. The CDR3 loop reads CASSLNYEQYF. The DNA for the CDR3 is TGTGCCAGCAGCTTAAACTACGAGCAGTACTTC.